The clone carrying this TCR beta chain was seen a single time. This entry belongs to a study of technical replicates of blood from a few donors. Measured with immunoSEQ multiplex PCR; TCRdb has only the in-frame clones, and not every one. The top ten clones hold 0.2% to 0.25% of a sample with approximately 89,000 clones, approximately 94% of them seen once. Trimming stripped 2 bases from V and 4 bases from J, with 15 bases between. The CDR3 is 16 residues long. Germline assignment: CDR1 LNHDA and CDR2 SQIVND (reference sequence). The chain uses TRBV19 and TRBJ1-5; D unresolved. Source material: T cells isolated from PBMCs. The TCR sequence derives from a human donor in good health. CDR3: CASSIFGVGENQPQHF. CDR3 nucleotide sequence: TGTGCCAGTAGTATATTCGGGGTGGGCGAGAATCAGCCCCAGCATTTT.